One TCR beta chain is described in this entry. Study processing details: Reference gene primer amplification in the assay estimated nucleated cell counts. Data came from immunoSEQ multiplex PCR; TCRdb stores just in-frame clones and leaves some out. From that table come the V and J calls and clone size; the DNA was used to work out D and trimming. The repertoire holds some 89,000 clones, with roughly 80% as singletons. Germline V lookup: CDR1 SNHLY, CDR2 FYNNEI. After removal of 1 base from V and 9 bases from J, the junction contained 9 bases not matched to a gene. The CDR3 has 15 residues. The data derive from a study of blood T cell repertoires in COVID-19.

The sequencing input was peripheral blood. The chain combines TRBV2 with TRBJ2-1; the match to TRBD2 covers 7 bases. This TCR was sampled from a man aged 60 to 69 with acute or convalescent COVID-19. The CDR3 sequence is CASSEDLASGAEQFF. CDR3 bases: TGTGCCAGCAGTGAAGACCTAGCCAGCGGGGCTGAGCAGTTCTTC.